This T cell receptor (beta chain) was sequenced for a study of blood T cell repertoires in COVID-19. As for the study in general: From the United States, Italy and Spain came samples of acute and convalescent COVID-19.

Participants had their cohort set by participant-reported clinical history. Either two negative PCRs, clearance, or symptom resolution qualified Cohort 3 donors as recovered. Trimming removed 3 bases at V and 2 bases at J, with 13 bases between. Germline CDR1 and CDR2: LNHDA and SQIVND (reference sequence). The CDR3 sequence is 15 residues long. In the authors' methods: Researchers report that nucleated cell counts were estimated from reference gene primer amplification. The repertoire was sequenced with immunoSEQ multiplex PCR; TCRdb's copy has only in-frame clones and lacks some. That table supplies the V and J calls and clone size; D and trimming were determined from the DNA. Altogether about 170,000 clones are present, roughly 80% being singletons, with the ten largest covering 9.5% to 15%.

This receptor was identified in a man aged 50 to 59 who had recovered from COVID-19. V gene TRBV19 combines with J gene TRBJ1-2; no definite D call. Sequences were obtained from PBMCs or T cells enriched from blood (not recorded which). The CDR3 loop reads CASSMAGKSNYGYTF. CDR3 DNA: TGTGCCAGTAGTATGGCGGGGAAAAGCAACTATGGCTACACCTTC.